This T cell receptor (beta chain) was identified in a study of blood T cell repertoires in COVID-19. Study in general: Italy, Spain and the United States were the sources of the convalescent and acute COVID-19 samples. PBMCs, B-cell-depleted T cells, or T cells were the source of the cDNA or gDNA that made up the material.

Per the original data handling: Counts of nucleated cells, estimated from reference gene primer amplification, were obtained. Repertoires were generated with immunoSEQ multiplex PCR, while TCRdb's copy carries only in-frame clones and drops some. The V and J calls and clone size come from that table; D and trimming were worked out from the DNA. This sample has roughly 80,000 clones, with about 85% found just once. The V end lost 1 base, the J end lost 6 bases, and 16 bases lay between the germline ends. CDR1 SGHTA and CDR2 FQGNSA come from the germline V gene. The CDR3 totals 16 residues. Sample: peripheral blood. The clonotype was recovered from a woman between 65 and 79 years old with acute or convalescent COVID-19. This sequence joins TRBV7-2 and TRBJ1-5; maybe TRBD1 (6 bases). The CDR3 region has the DNA TGTGCCAGCAGCTTAGTCGCGTCAGGGGTCGGTCAGCCCCAGCATTTT. It specifies CASSLVASGVGQPQHF.